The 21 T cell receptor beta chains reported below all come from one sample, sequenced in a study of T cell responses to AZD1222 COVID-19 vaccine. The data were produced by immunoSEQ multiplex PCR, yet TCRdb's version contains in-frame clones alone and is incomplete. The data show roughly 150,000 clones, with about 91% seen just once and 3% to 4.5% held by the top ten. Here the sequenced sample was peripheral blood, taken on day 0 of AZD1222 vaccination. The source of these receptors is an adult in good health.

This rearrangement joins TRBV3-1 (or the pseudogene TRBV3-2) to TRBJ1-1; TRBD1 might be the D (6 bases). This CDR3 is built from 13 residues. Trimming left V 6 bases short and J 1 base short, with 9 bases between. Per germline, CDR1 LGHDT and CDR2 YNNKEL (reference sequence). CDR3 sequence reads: CASRRGGNTEAFF. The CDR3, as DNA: TGTGCCAGCAGACGAGGGGGGAACACTGAAGCTTTCTTT.

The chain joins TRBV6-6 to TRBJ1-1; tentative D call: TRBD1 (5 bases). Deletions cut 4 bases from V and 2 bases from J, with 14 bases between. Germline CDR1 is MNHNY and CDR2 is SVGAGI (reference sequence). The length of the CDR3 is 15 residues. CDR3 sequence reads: CASSLDMTFNTEAFF. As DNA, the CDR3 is TGTGCCAGCAGTTTGGACATGACCTTTAACACTGAAGCTTTCTTT.

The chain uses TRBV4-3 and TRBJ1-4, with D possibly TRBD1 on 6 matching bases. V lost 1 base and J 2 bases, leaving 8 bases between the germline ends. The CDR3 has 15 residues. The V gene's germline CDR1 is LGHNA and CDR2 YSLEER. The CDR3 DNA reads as TGCGCCAGCAGCCAAGGTCAGGGGACTAATGAAAAACTGTTTTTT. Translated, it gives CASSQGQGTNEKLFF.

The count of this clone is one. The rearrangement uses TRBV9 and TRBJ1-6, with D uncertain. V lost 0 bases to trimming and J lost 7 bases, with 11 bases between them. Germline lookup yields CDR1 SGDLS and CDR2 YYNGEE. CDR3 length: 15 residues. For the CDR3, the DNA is TGTGCCAGCAGCGTAGGGCCAGACAAAAATTCACCCCTCCACTTT. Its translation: CASSVGPDKNSPLHF.

As DNA, the CDR3 is TGTGCCAGCAGCTTGACAGTCCTTAGCTACGAGCAGTACTTC. Protein product: CASSLTVLSYEQYF. The chain links TRBV5-5 to TRBJ2-7; the D is unclear. Germline V gene data show CDR1 as SGHKS and CDR2 as YYEKEE (reference sequence). The CDR3 sequence is 14 residues long. Trimming removed 1 base at V and 3 bases at J, with 11 bases between. The whole variable domain, remainder taken from reference TRBV5-5 and TRBJ2-7, is DAGVTQSPTHLIKTRGQQVTLRCSPISGHKSVSWYQQVLGQGPQFIFQYYEKEERGRGNFPDRFSARQFPNYSSELNVNALLLGDSALYLCASSLTVLSYEQYFGPGTRLTVT.

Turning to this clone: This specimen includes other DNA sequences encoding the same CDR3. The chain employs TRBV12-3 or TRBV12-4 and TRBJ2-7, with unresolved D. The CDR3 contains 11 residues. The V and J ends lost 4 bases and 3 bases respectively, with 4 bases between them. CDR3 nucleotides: TGTGCCAGCAGTTCCCGCTACGAGCAGTACTTC. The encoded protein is CASSSRYEQYF.

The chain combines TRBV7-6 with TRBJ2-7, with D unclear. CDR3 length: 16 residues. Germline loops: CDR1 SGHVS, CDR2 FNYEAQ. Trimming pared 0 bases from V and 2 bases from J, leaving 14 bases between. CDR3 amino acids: CASSLAGSAKTYEQYF. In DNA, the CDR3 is TGTGCCAGCAGCTTAGCAGGGTCAGCGAAGACCTACGAGCAGTACTTC.

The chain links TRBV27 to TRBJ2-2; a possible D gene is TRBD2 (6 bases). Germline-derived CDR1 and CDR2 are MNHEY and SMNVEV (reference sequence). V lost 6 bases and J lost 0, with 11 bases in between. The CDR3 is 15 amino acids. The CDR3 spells CASRGGGTNTGELFF. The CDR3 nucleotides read TGTGCCAGCAGGGGGGGTGGGACGAACACCGGGGAGCTGTTTTTT.

DNA for the CDR3: TGCGCCAGCAGCCAAGATGGGGGGGACGGCTACACCTTC. Translating it yields CASSQDGGDGYTF. V is TRBV4-1 and J is TRBJ1-2; possibly TRBD1 for D (5 bases). The V gene lost 0 bases and the J gene lost 8 bases, with 10 bases spanning the gap. The CDR3 is 13 residues long. Germline V CDR1 and CDR2: MGHRA, YSYEKL.

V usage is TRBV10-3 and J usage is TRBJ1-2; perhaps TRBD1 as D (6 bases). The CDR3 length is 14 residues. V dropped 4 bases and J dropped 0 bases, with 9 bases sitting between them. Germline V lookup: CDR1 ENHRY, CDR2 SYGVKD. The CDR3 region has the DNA TGTGCCATCAGTGGAGGGGGGACTAACTATGGCTACACCTTC. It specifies CAISGGGTNYGYTF.

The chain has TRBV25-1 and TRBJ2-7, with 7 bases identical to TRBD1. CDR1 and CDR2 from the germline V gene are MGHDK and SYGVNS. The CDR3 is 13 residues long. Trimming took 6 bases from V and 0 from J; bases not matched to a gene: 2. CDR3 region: CASRGQSSYEQYF. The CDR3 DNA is TGTGCCAGCAGGGGACAGAGCTCCTACGAGCAGTACTTC.

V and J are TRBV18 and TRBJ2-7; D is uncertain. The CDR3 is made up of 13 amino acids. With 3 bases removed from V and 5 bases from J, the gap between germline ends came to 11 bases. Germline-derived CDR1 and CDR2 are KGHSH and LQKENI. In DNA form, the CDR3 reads TGTGCCAGCTCACCTAGAGGCATCCACGAGCAGTACTTC. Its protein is CASSPRGIHEQYF.

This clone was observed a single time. The CDR3, as DNA: TGTGCCAGCTCACCTTTGATCTCTGGAAACACCATATATTTT. Protein sequence: CASSPLISGNTIYF. The V call is TRBV18, the J call TRBJ1-3; D uncertain. This CDR3 spans 14 amino acids. V was trimmed by 3 bases and J by 0 bases, leaving 6 bases between them. The germline CDR1 and CDR2 sequences are KGHSH and LQKENI.

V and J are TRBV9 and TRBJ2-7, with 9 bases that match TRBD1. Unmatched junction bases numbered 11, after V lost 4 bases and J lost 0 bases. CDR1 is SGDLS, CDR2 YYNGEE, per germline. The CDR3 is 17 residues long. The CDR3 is CASSPDRGSLSSYEQYF. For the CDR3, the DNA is TGTGCCAGCAGCCCGGACAGGGGCAGCTTAAGCTCCTACGAGCAGTACTTC.

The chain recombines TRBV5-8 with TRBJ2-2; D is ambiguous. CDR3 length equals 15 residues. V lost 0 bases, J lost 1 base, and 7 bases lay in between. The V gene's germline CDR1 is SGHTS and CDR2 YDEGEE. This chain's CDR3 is CASSLAVRNTGELFF. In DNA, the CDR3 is TGTGCCAGCAGCTTGGCTGTTAGGAACACCGGGGAGCTGTTTTTT.

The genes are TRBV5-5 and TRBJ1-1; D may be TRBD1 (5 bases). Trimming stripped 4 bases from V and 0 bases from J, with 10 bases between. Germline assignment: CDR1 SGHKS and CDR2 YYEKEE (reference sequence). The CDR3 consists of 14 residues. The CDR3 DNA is TGTGCCAGCAGCACGACAGCGATGAACACTGAAGCTTTCTTT. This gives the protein CASSTTAMNTEAFF. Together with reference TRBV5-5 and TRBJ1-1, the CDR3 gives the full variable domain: DAGVTQSPTHLIKTRGQQVTLRCSPISGHKSVSWYQQVLGQGPQFIFQYYEKEERGRGNFPDRFSARQFPNYSSELNVNALLLGDSALYLCASSTTAMNTEAFFGQGTRLTVV.

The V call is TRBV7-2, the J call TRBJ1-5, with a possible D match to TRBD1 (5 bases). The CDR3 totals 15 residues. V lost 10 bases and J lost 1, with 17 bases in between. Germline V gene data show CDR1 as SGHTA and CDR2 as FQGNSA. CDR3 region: CATSLDGDSNQPQHF. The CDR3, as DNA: TGTGCCACCAGTTTAGACGGGGACAGCAATCAGCCCCAGCATTTT.

The CDR3 DNA reads TGTGCCAGCAGTTACTCGAGAGCCGGGAGGATGTTCTACAATGAGCAGTTCTTC. As protein: CASSYSRAGRMFYNEQFF. The chain recombines TRBV6-2 or TRBV6-3 with TRBJ2-1; TRBD2 aligns across 7 bases. V lost 0 bases and J lost 3; bases outside the gene matches: 11. CDR3 length: 18 residues. CDR1 MNHEY and CDR2 SVGEGT come from the germline V gene.

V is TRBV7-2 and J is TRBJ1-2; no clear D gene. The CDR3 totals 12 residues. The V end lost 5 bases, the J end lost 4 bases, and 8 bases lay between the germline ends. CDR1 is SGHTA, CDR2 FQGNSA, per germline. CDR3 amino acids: CASSDHAYGYTF. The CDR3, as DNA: TGTGCCAGCAGCGACCATGCCTATGGCTACACCTTC.

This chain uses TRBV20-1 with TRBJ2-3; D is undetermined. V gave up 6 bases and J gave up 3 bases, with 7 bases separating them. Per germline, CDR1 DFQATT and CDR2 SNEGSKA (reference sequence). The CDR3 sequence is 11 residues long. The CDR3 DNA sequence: TGCAGTGCGGGCGTAACAGATACGCAGTATTTT. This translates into CSAGVTDTQYF.

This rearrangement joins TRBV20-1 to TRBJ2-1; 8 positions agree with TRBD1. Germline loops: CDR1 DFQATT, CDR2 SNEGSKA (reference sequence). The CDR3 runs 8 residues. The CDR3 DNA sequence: TGCAGCGGGACAGGGCAGTTCTTC. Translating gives CSGTGQFF.